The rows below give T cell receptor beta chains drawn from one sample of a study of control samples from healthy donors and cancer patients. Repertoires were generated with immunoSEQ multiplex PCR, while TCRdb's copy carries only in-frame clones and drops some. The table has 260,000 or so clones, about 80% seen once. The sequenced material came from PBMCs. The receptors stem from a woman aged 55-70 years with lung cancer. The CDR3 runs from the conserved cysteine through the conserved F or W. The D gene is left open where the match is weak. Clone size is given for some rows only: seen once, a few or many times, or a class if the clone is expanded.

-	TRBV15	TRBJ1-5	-	TGTGCCACCAGCAGAGGACCTCCGGGAGATCAGCCCCAGCATTTT	CATSRGPPGDQPQHF
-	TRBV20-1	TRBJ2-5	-	TGCAGTGCCTACGAAGAGACCCAGTACTTC	CSAYEETQYF
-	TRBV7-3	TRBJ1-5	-	TGTGCCAGCAGCTCCGGGGGCAGTCAGCCCCAGCATTTT	CASSSGGSQPQHF
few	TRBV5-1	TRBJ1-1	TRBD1	TGCGCCAGCAGCTTGGCAGAGTCGGGACAGGGGATTCTACTACCTGAAGCTTTCTTT	CASSLAESGQGILLPEAFF
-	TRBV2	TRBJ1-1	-	TGTGCCAGCAGTGAAGGGTTTGAAGCTTTCTTT	CASSEGFEAFF
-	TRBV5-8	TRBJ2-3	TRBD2	TGTGCCAGCACACCTCCTCTAGCGGGAGCGAGAGATACGCAGTATTTT	CASTPPLAGARDTQYF
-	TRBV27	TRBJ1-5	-	TGTGCCAGCAGTTTAAACCGGCTCAGTCGACCCCAGCATTTT	CASSLNRLSRPQHF
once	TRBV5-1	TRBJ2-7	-	TGCGCCAGCAGCTTGCGACAGGCCTCTATCTACGAGCAGTACTTC	CASSLRQASIYEQYF
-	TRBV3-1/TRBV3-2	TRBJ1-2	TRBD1	TGTGCCAGCAGCCAACCAGGACAGGGAAAGGTTAACTATGGCTACACCTTC	CASSQPGQGKVNYGYTF
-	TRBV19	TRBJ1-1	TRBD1	TGTGCCAGTATAGAACAGGGGGCACTCACTGAAGCTTTCTTT	CASIEQGALTEAFF
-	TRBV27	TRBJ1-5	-	TGTGCCAGCAGTCCGCCCGGGACATTCCCATACGATCAGCCCCAGCATTTT	CASSPPGTFPYDQPQHF
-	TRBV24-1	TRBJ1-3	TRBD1	TGTGCCACCAGTGCCGGGACAGGGTGGAATGGAAACACCATATATTTT	CATSAGTGWNGNTIYF
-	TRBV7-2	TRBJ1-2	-	TGTGCCAGCAGCTTACAGGGCTTTGGCTACACCTTC	CASSLQGFGYTF
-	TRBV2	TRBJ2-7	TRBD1	TGTGCCAGCAGTTTAGGACAGGGCTACGAGCAGTACTTC	CASSLGQGYEQYF
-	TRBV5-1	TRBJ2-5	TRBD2	TGCGCCAGCAGCGGGCGGGGGACCTACCAAGAGACCCAGTACTTC	CASSGRGTYQETQYF
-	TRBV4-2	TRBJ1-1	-	TGTGCCAGCAGCCCCGGGAGGGCTGAAGCTTTCTTT	CASSPGRAEAFF
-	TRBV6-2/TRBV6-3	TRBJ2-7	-	TGTGCCAGCAGTTACTCGAATCAGTACTACGAGCAGTACTTC	CASSYSNQYYEQYF
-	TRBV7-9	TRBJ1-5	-	TGTGCCAGCAGCCAGTCCCTATCAAATCAGCCCCAGCATTTT	CASSQSLSNQPQHF
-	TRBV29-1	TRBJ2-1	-	TGCAGCGTTGAGGTCCTAAGCAATGAGCAGTTCTTC	CSVEVLSNEQFF
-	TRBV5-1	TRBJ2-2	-	TGCGCCAGCAGCTATACAGGAGGGACCGGGGAGCTGTTTTTT	CASSYTGGTGELFF
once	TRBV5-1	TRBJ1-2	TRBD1	TGCGCCAGCAGCGAACCCGGACAGGGGGCCGATGGCTACACCTTC	CASSEPGQGADGYTF
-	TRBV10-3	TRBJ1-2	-	TGTGCCATCAGCGCAACGGGCCGTAAAGGCTACACCTTC	CAISATGRKGYTF
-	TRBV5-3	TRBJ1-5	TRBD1	TGTGCCAGAAGGGGGGGACAGCGCAATCAGCCCCAGCATTTT	CARRGGQRNQPQHF
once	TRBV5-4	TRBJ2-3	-	TGTGCCAGCAGCTTGCGTTTGTCAGTCGATACGCAGTATTTT	CASSLRLSVDTQYF
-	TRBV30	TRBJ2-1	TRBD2	TGTGCCTGGAGTGAAGGGAGTGCGGGAGCCCGCGATGAGCAGTTCTTC	CAWSEGSAGARDEQFF
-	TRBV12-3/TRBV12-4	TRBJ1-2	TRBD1	TGTGCCAGCAGTCTACAGGGGGCCTATGGCTACACCTTC	CASSLQGAYGYTF
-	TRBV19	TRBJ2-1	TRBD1	TGTGCCAGTAGTATTGGTGGGACAGGAAACAATGAGCAGTTCTTC	CASSIGGTGNNEQFF
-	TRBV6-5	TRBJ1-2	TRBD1	TGTGCCAGCAGGATACCGGGACAGGATGGCTACACCTTC	CASRIPGQDGYTF
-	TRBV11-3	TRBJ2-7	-	TGTGCCAGCAGCCCAGGAAGCTCCTACGAGCAGTACTTC	CASSPGSSYEQYF
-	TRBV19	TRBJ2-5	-	TGTGCCAGTAGTATAGTCGGGGGAGTCCCCCAAGAGACCCAGTACTTC	CASSIVGGVPQETQYF
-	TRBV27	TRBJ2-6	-	TGTGCCAGCAGTTCCCCGGACGGGGCGCTCTCTGGGGCCAACGTCCTGACTTTC	CASSSPDGALSGANVLTF
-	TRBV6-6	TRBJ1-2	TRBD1	TGTGCCAGCAGTGGGCAGAAGGGACAGCCAAACTATGGCTACACCTTC	CASSGQKGQPNYGYTF
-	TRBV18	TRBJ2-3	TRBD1	TGTGCCAGCTCACCCGTGGGACAGGGGTTCACAGATACGCAGTATTTT	CASSPVGQGFTDTQYF
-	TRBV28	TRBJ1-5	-	TGTGCCAGCAGTTCCCTGGGGTTGGATAGCAATCAGCCCCAGCATTTT	CASSSLGLDSNQPQHF
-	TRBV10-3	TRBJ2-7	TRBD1	TGTGCCGGGTCGAGGACAGGGGAGCACGAGCAGTACTTC	CAGSRTGEHEQYF
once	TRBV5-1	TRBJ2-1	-	TGCGCCAGCAGCCTGCAGGGAGGAGGGGGCAATGAGCAGTTCTTC	CASSLQGGGGNEQFF
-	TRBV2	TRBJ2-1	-	TGTGCCAGCAGTGATAGGACTGGATACAATGAGCAGTTCTTC	CASSDRTGYNEQFF
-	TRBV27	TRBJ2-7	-	TGTGCCAGCAGTTCCCTAGTAGGCGTCCGGTACGAGCAGTACTTC	CASSSLVGVRYEQYF
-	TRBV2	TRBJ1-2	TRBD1	TGTGCCAGCAGAGGGGGCAGTGCTTATGGCTACACCTTC	CASRGGSAYGYTF
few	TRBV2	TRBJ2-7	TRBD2	TGTGCCAGCAGAGCCGGGACTAGTGAATTCTACGAGCAGTACTTC	CASRAGTSEFYEQYF
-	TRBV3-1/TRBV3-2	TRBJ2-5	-	TGTGCCAGCAGCCAAGTGGTCAGTAGCCGAGAGACCCAGTACTTC	CASSQVVSSRETQYF
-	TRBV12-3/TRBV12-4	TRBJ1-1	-	TGTGCCAGCAGTCGCCTAGGCACTGAAGCTTTCTTT	CASSRLGTEAFF
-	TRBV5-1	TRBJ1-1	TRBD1	TGCGCCAGCAGCCGGGACAGCGCTAACACTGAAGCTTTCTTT	CASSRDSANTEAFF
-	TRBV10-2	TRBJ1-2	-	TGCGCCAGCACGCCCGGGGTATTCGGCTATGGCTACACCTTC	CASTPGVFGYGYTF
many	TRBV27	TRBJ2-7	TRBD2	TGTGCCAGCAGTCCCGGGACTAGCGGGACCTACGAGCAGTACTTC	CASSPGTSGTYEQYF
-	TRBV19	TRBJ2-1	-	TGTGCCAGTAGCGATCCGGGACTCGTTCGAGAGCAGTTCTTC	CASSDPGLVREQFF
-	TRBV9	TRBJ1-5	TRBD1	TGTGCCAGCAGCGAGGGACAGAATAGCAATCAGCCCCAGCATTTT	CASSEGQNSNQPQHF
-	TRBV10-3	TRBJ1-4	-	TGCGCCATCAGTGAGTCGGAAGAAAAACTGTTTTTT	CAISESEEKLFF
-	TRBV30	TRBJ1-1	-	TGTGCCTGGAGTGTGTTGGGGGGGAACACTGAAGCTTTCTTT	CAWSVLGGNTEAFF
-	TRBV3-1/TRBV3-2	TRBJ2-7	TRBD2	TGTGCCAGCAGCCAGGGGACCGTGAGACTAGCGGAGGCCTACGAGCAGTACTTC	CASSQGTVRLAEAYEQYF
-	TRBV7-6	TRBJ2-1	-	TGTGCCAGCAGCTTAACGACACGCGGTGAGCAGTTCTTC	CASSLTTRGEQFF
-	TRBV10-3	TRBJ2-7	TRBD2	TGTGCCATCAGTGAGACTAGCGGGCTTACCTACGAGCAGTACTTC	CAISETSGLTYEQYF
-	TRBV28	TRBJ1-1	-	TGTGCCAGCAGTTTATCCGGGGACATGAACACTGAAGCTTTCTTT	CASSLSGDMNTEAFF
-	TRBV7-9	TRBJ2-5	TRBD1	TGTGCCAGCAGCTTGACAGGGGCCATGGGACAAGAGACCCAGTACTTC	CASSLTGAMGQETQYF
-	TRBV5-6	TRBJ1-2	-	TGTGCCAGCAGCTCCCGGACGGGGCGGAGGGATGGCTACACCTTC	CASSSRTGRRDGYTF